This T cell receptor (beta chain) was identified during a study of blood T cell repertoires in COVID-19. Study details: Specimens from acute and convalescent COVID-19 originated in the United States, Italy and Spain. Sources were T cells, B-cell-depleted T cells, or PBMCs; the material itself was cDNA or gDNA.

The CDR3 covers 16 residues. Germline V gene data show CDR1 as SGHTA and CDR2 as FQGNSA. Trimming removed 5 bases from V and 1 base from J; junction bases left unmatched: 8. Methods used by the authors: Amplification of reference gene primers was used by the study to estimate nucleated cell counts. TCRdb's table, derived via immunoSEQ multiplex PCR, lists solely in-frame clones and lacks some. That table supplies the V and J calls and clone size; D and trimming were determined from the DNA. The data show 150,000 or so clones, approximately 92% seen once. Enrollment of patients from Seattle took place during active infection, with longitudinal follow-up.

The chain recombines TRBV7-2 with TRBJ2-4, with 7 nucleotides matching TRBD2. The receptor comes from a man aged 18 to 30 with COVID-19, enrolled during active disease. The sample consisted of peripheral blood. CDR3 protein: CASSPVGRVAKNIQYF. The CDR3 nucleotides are TGTGCCAGCAGCCCAGTAGGGAGGGTCGCCAAAAACATTCAGTACTTC.